This T cell receptor beta chain appears in the sequencing data of a study of T cell repertoires in cytomegalovirus infection. Study-wide context: Recently identified HLA-C-restricted CMV epitopes were among the peptides used. Public TCR beta signatures provided an indication of both CMV infection and a matching HLA type.

MiXCR, applied by TCRdb to the reads, yields one record per CDR3 protein. Here the sample spans approximately 990,000 distinct CDR3 sequences, around 31% being singletons. CDR1 MNHEY and CDR2 SVGAGI come from the germline V gene. This CDR3 is 13 amino acids long. With 1 base removed from V and 3 bases from J, the gap between germline ends came to 7 bases. A note on this clonotype: What it recognizes is unknown.

The TCR sequence derives from a human donor in good health (CMV status not recorded). Some clones in this sample may be carry-over from other donors' samples. The sequences come from cultured CD8+ T cells from PBMCs, collected from culture after CMV antigen stimulation. V and J are TRBV6-5 and TRBJ2-7; D gene uncertain. The chain's CDR3 is CASSYLGNYEQYF. The CDR3 DNA is TGTGCCAGCAGTTACTTAGGGAACTACGAGCAGTACTTC.